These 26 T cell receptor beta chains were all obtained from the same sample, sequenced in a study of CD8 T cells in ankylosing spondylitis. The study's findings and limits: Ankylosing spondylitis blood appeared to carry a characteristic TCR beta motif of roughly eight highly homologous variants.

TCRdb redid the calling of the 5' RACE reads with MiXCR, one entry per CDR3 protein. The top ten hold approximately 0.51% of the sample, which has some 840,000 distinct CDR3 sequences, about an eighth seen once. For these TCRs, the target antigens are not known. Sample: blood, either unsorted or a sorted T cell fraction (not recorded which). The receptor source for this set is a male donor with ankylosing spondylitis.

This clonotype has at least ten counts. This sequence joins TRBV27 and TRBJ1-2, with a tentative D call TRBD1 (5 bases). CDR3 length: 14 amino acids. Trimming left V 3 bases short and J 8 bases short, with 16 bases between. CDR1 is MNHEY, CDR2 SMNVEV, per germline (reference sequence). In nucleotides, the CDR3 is TGTGCCAGCAGTTTCCGTGGGTTTCGGGGGGGCTACACCTTC. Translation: CASSFRGFRGGYTF.

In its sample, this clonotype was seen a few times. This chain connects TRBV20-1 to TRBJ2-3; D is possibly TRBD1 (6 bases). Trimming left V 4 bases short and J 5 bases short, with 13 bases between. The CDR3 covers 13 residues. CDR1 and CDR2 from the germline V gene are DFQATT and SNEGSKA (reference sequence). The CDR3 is CSATYRVVDTQYF. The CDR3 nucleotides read TGCAGTGCTACCTACAGGGTCGTAGATACGCAGTATTTT.

CDR3 DNA: TGCAGCGTTGAAACCCATTGGGGGGAAAAACTGTTTTTT. Translated: CSVETHWGEKLFF. The genes are TRBV29-1 and TRBJ1-4, with a possible D match to TRBD1 (5 bases). Germline loops: CDR1 SQVTM, CDR2 ANQGSEA. Trimming stripped 2 bases from V and 8 bases from J, with 12 bases between. The CDR3 sequence is 13 residues long.

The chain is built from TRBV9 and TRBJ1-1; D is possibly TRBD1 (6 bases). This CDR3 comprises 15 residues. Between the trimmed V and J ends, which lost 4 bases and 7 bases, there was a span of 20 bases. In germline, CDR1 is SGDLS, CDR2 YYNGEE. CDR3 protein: CASSLRGGPGDEAFF. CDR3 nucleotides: TGTGCCAGCAGCCTACGTGGGGGCCCCGGTGATGAAGCTTTCTTT.

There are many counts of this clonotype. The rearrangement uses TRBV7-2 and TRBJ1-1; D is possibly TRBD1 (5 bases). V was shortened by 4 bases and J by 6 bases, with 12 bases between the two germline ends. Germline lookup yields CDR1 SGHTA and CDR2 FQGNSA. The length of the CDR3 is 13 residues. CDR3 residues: CASSSQGIAEAFF. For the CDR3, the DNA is TGTGCCAGCAGCTCTCAGGGTATAGCTGAAGCTTTCTTT.

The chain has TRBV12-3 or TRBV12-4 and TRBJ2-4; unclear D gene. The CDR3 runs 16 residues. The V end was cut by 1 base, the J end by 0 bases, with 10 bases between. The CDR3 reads CASSLGALLAKNIQYF. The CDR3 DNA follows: TGTGCCAGCAGTTTAGGAGCGCTCCTAGCCAAAAACATTCAGTACTTC.

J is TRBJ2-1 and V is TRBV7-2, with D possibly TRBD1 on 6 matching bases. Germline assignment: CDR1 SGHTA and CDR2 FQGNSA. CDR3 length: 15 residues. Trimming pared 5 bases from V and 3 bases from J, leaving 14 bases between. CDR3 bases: TGTGCCAGCAGCAAGCAGGGGAGTGACTACAATGAGCAGTTCTTC. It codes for CASSKQGSDYNEQFF. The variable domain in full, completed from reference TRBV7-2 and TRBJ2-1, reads GAGVSQSPSNKVTEKGKDVELRCDPISGHTALYWYRQSLGQGLEFLIYFQGNSAPDKSGLPSDRFSAERTGGSVSTLTIQRTQQEDSAVYLCASSKQGSDYNEQFFGPGTRLTVL.

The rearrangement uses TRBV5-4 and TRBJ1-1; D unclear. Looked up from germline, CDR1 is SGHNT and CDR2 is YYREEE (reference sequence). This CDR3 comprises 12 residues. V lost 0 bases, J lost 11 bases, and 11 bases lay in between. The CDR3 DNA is TGTGCCAGCAGCTTGGATGTGTCCGGGGCTTTCTTT. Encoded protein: CASSLDVSGAFF.

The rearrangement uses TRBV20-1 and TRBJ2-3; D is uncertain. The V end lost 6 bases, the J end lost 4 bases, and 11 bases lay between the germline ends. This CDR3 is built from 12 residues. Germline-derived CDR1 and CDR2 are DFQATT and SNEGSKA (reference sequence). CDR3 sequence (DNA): TGCAGTGCGACAACAGCGCCAGATACGCAGTATTTT. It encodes CSATTAPDTQYF.

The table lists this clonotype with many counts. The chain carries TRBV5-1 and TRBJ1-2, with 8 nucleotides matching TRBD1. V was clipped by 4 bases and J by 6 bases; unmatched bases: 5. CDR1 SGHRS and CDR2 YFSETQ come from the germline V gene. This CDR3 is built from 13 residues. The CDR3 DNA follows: TGCGCCAGCAGCACGACAGGGGCCGATGGCTACACCTTC. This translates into CASSTTGADGYTF.

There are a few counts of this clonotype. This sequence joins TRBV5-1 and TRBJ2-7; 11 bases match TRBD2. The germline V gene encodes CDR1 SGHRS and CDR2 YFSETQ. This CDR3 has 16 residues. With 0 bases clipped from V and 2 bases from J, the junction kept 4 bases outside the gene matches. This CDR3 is CASSLVSGRDPYEQYF. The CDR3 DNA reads TGCGCCAGCAGCTTGGTTAGCGGGAGGGATCCCTACGAGCAGTACTTC.

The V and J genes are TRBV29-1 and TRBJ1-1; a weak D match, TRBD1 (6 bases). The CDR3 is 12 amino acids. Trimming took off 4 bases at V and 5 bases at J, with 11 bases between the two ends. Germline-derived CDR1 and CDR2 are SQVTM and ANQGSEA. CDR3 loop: CSVGQGRTEAFF. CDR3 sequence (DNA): TGCAGCGTTGGTCAGGGGAGGACTGAAGCTTTCTTT.

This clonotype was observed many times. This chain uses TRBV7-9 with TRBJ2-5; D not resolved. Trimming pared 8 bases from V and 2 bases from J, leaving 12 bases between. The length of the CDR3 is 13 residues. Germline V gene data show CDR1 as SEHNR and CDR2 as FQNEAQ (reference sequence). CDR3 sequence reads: CASGGVRQETQYF. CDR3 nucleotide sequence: TGTGCCAGCGGTGGAGTAAGGCAAGAGACCCAGTACTTC.

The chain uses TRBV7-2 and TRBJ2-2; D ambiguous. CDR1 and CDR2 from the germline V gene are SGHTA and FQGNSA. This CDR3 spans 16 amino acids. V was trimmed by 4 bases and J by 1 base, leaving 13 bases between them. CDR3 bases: TGTGCCAGCAGCTCTGCCCATGTAGGGAACACCGGGGAGCTGTTTTTT. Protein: CASSSAHVGNTGELFF.

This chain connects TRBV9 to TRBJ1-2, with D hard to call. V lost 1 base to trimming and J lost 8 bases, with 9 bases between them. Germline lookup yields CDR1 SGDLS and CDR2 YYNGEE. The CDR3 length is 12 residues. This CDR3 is CASSVTYGGYTF. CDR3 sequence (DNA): TGTGCCAGCAGCGTAACGTACGGGGGCTACACCTTC. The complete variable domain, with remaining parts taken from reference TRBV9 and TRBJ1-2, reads DSGVTQTPKHLITATGQRVTLRCSPRSGDLSVYWYQQSLDQGLQFLIQYYNGEERAKGNILERFSAQQFPDLHSELNLSSLELGDSALYFCASSVTYGGYTFGSGTRLTVV.

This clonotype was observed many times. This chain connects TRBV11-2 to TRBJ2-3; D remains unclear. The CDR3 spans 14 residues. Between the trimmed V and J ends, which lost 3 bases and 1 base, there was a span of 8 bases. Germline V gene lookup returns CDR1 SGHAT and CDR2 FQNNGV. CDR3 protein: CASSFWIRTDTQYF. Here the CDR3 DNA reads TGTGCCAGCAGCTTTTGGATCCGCACAGATACGCAGTATTTT.

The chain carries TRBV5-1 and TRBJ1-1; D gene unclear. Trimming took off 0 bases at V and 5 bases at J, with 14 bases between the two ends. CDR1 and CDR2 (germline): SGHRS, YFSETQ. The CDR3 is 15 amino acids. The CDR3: CASSLGDLLGTEAFF. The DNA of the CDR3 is TGCGCCAGCAGCTTGGGAGACCTCCTGGGGACTGAAGCTTTCTTT.

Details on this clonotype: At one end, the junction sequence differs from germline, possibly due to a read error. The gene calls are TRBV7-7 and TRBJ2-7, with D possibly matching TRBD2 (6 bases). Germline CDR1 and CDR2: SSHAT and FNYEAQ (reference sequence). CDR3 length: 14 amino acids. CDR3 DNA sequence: TGTGCTAGCAGCTTAGCGGAACTAAGCCCCGAGCAGTACTTC. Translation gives CASSLAELSPEQYF.

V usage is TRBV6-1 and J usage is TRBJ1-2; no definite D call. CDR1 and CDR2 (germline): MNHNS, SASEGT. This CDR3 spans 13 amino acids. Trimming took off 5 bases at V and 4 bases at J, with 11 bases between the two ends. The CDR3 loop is CASSSRGGYGYTF. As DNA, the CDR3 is TGTGCCAGCAGTAGTCGGGGAGGCTATGGCTACACCTTC.

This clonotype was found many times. The CDR3 loop reads CASSQDHARLNYGYTF. The CDR3 bases are TGTGCCAGCAGCCAAGATCACGCCAGACTTAACTATGGCTACACCTTC. The chain carries TRBV4-2 and TRBJ1-2; no clear D gene. Looked up from germline, CDR1 is LGHNA and CDR2 is YNFKEQ. V shed 0 bases and J shed 1 base, with 12 bases lying between them. The CDR3 loop spans 16 amino acids.

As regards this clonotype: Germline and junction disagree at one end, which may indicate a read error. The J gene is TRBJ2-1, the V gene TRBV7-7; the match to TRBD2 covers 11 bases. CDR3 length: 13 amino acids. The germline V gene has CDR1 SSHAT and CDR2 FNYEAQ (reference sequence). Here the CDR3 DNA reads TGTGCTAGCAGCCAGACTAGCGGGACTGAGCAGTTCTTC. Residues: CASSQTSGTEQFF.

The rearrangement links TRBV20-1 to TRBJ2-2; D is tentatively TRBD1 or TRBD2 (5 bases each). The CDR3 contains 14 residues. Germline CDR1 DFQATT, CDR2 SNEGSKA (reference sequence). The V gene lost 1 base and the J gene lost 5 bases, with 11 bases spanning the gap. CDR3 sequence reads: CSARVGGRTGELFF. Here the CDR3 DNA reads TGCAGTGCTAGAGTTGGGGGACGGACCGGGGAGCTGTTTTTT.

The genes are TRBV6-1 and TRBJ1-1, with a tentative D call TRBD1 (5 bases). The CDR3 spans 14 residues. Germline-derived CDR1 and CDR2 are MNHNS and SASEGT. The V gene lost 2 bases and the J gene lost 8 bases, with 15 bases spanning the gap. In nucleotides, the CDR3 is TGTGCCAGCAGTGAATTCTGGGGCCACTCGGAAGCTTTCTTT. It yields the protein CASSEFWGHSEAFF.

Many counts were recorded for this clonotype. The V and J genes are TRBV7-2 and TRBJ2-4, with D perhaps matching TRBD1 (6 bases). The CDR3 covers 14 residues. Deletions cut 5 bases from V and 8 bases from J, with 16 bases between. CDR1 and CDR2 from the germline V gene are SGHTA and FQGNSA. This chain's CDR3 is CASSPRRTADIQYF. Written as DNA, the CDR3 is TGTGCCAGCAGCCCCCGTCGGACAGCCGACATTCAGTACTTC.

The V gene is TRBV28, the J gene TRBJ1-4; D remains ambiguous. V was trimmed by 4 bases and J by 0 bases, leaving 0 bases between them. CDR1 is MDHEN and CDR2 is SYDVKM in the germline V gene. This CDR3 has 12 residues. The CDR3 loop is CASSSTNEKLFF. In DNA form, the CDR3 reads TGTGCCAGCAGTTCAACTAATGAAAAACTGTTTTTT.

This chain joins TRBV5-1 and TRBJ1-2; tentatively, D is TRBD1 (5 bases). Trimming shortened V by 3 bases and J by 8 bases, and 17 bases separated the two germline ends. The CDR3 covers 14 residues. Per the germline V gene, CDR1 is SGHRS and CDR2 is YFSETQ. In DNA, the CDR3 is TGCGCCAGCAGCTATGAACGAGGGGTGCACGGCTACACCTTC. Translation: CASSYERGVHGYTF.